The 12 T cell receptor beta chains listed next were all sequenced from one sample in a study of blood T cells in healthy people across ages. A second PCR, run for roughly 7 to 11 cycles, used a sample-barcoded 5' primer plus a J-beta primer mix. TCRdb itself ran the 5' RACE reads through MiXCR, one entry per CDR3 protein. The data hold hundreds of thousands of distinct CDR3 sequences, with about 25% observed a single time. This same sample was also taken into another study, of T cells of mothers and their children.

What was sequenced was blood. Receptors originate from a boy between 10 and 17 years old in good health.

The CDR3 DNA reads as TGTGCCTGGAGTAAACAGGACCTTGACAGGTTGTTTTTT. Translating gives CAWSKQDLDRLFF. The chain links TRBV30 to TRBJ1-4, with D tentatively TRBD1 (6 bases). Germline CDR1 reads GTSNPN; CDR2 reads SVGIG (reference sequence). CDR3 length: 13 residues. V gave up 2 bases and J gave up 15 bases, with 19 bases separating them.

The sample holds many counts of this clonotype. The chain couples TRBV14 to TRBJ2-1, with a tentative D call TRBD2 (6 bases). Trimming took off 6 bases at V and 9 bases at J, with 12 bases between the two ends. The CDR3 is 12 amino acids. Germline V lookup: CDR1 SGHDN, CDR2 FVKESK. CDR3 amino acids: CASSPTGVEQFF. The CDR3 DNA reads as TGTGCCAGCAGTCCCACGGGAGTTGAGCAGTTCTTC.

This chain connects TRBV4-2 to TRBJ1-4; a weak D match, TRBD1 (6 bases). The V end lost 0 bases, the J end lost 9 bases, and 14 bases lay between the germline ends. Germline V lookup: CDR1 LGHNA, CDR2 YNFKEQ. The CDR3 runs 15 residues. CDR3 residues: CASSQERGVWQKLFF. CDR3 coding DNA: TGTGCCAGCAGCCAAGAGAGGGGGGTCTGGCAAAAACTGTTTTTT.

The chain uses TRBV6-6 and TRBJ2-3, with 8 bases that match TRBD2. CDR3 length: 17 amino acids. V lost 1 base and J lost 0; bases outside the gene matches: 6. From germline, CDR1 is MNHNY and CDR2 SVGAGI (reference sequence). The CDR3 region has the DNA TGTGCCAGCAGTTACTTCGGCGGGGGGAGTAGCACAGATACGCAGTATTTT. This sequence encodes CASSYFGGGSSTDTQYF.

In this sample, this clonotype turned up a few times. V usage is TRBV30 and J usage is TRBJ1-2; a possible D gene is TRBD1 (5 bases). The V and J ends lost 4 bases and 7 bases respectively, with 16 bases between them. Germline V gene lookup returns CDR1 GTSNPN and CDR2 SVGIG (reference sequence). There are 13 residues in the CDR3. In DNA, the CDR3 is TGTGCCTGGACAGGGAGGGTGATTTGTGGCTACACCTTC. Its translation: CAWTGRVICGYTF.

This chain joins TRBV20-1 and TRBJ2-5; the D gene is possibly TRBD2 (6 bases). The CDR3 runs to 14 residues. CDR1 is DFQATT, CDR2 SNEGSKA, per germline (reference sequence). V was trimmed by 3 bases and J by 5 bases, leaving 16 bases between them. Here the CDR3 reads CSASVPRGRETQYF. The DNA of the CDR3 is TGCAGTGCTAGTGTTCCGAGAGGGAGGGAGACCCAGTACTTC.

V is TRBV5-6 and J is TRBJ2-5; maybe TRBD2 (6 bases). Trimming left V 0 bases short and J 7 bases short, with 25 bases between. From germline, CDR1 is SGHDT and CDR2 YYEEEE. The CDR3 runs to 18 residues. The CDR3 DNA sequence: TGTGCCAGCAGCTTGGTGTGGCAAGTCGGGACTCCTGCCTGGACCCAGTACTTC. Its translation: CASSLVWQVGTPAWTQYF.

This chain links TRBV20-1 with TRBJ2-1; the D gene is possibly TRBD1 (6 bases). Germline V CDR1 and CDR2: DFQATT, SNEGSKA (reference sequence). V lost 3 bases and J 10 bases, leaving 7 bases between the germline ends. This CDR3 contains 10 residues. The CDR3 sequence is CSASGTEQFF. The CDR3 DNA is TGCAGTGCTAGCGGGACAGAGCAGTTCTTC.

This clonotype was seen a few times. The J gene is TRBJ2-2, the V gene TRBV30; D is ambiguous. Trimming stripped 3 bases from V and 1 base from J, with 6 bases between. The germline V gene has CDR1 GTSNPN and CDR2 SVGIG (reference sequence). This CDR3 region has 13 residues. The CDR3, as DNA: TGTGCCTGGAGATACGGGAACACCGGGGAGCTGTTTTTT. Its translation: CAWRYGNTGELFF.

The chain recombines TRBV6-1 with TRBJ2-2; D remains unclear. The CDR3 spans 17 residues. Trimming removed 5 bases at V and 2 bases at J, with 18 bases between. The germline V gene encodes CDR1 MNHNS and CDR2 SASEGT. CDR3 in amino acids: CASSLDPSALNTGELFF. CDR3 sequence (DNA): TGTGCCAGCAGTCTGGACCCATCCGCCCTAAACACCGGGGAGCTGTTTTTT.

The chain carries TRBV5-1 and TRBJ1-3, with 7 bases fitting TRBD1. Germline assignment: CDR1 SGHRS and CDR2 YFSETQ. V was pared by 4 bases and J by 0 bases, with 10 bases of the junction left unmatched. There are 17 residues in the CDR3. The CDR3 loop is CASSPSGQANSGNTIYF. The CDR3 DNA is TGCGCCAGCAGCCCTTCTGGACAGGCGAACTCTGGAAACACCATATATTTT.

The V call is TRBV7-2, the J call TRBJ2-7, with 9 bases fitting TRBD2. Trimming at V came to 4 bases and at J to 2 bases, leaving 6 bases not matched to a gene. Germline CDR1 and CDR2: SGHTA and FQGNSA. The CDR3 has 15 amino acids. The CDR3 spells CASSWAAGGTYEQYF. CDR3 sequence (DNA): TGTGCCAGCAGCTGGGCGGCGGGGGGGACCTACGAGCAGTACTTC.